Listed here are 20 T cell receptor beta chains from one sample, sequenced in a study of shared clonotypes between healthy human individuals. This table comes from immunoSEQ multiplex PCR, and its TCRdb copy is limited to in-frame clones, with some not included. The sample gives roughly 1,000,000 clones, more than 75% of which show up once; under 0.8% is in the top ten. The source material was memory CD4+ T cells from PBMCs. As for subset: CD45RA-negative fraction. Receptors were obtained from a man in his late teens or twenties in good health. Some clones in this sample may be carry-over from other donors' samples.

The chain carries TRBV5-4 and TRBJ1-3; D call uncertain. The CDR3 runs to 14 residues. Germline values: CDR1 SGHNT, CDR2 YYREEE (reference sequence). Trimming shortened V by 4 bases and J by 5 bases, and 13 bases separated the two germline ends. For the CDR3, the DNA is TGTGCCAGCAGCCTACAAGGAGCACGAAACACCATATATTTT. Translating it yields CASSLQGARNTIYF.

This clone has just a few counts. The chain uses TRBV28 and TRBJ1-5; 10 nucleotides line up with TRBD1. Trimming took 4 bases from V and 5 from J; bases not matched to a gene: 8. Per germline, CDR1 MDHEN and CDR2 SYDVKM. The CDR3 totals 16 residues. CDR3 nucleotides: TGTGCCAGCAGTTCCCCTGGGACAGGGGTTTATCAGCCCCAGCATTTT. Its protein is CASSSPGTGVYQPQHF.

The V gene is TRBV28, the J gene TRBJ1-2; D gene unclear. V lost 7 bases and J 4 bases, leaving 7 bases between the germline ends. The CDR3 covers 11 residues. CDR1 and CDR2 (germline): MDHEN, SYDVKM. DNA for the CDR3: TGTGCCAGCACTTCAGTCTATGGCTACACCTTC. It translates to CASTSVYGYTF.

The rearrangement links TRBV10-3 to TRBJ2-7; 10 bases are a match to TRBD1. The ends lost 4 bases at V and 4 bases at J; junction bases unmatched: 13. CDR1 ENHRY and CDR2 SYGVKD come from the germline V gene. This CDR3 comprises 17 residues. CDR3 nucleotides: TGTGCCATCAGTGGGGGGGACAGGGGAATGGTGGAGTACGAGCAGTACTTC. Translating gives CAISGGDRGMVEYEQYF.

Only a few counts were recorded for this clone. V gene TRBV2 combines with J gene TRBJ2-5, with D possibly matching TRBD1 (6 bases). Trimming cost V 6 bases and J 0 bases, with 14 bases left between them. CDR1 and CDR2 (germline): SNHLY, FYNNEI. CDR3 size: 15 residues. In DNA, the CDR3 is TGTGCCAGCAGCTGGGACAACCCGTACCAAGAGACCCAGTACTTC. It translates to CASSWDNPYQETQYF. Using reference TRBV2 and TRBJ2-5 for the parts outside the CDR3, the full variable domain is EPEVTQTPSHQVTQMGQEVILRCVPISNHLYFYWYRQILGQKVEFLVSFYNNEISEKSEIFDDQFSVERPDGSNFTLKIRSTKLEDSAMYFCASSWDNPYQETQYFGPGTRLLVL.

The chain uses TRBV29-1 and TRBJ2-5; 8 bases match TRBD1. The J call may be mistaken, given a closer DNA end match to TRBJ2-7. Germline CDR1 and CDR2: SQVTM and ANQGSEA. The CDR3 covers 12 residues. Here the CDR3 DNA reads TGCAGCGTTCTCCTGACAGGGGACGAGCAGTACTTC. It translates to CSVLLTGDEQYF.

The chain has TRBV28 and TRBJ2-2, with D possibly called TRBD1 or TRBD2 (5 bases each). The CDR3 consists of 12 residues. CDR1 is MDHEN, CDR2 SYDVKM, per germline. Trimming stripped 5 bases from V and 5 bases from J, with 6 bases between. The DNA for the CDR3 is TGTGCCAGCAGTGAGGGGACCGGGGAGCTGTTTTTT. This sequence encodes CASSEGTGELFF.

This chain joins TRBV18 and TRBJ1-2, with a possible D match to TRBD1 (6 bases). The CDR3 is made up of 19 amino acids. Germline V gives CDR1 KGHSH, CDR2 LQKENI. V was clipped by 5 bases and J by 4 bases, with 29 bases between them. The CDR3 nucleotides read TGTGCCAGCTCATCAATCCGGTATCGGACCCAAAAAGGGGGCTATGGCTACACCTTC. The encoded protein is CASSSIRYRTQKGGYGYTF.

This rearrangement joins TRBV29-1 to TRBJ2-3; the match to TRBD2 covers 8 bases. CDR1 SQVTM and CDR2 ANQGSEA come from the germline V gene. V was pared by 0 bases and J by 3 bases, with 5 bases of the junction left unmatched. This CDR3 has 15 residues. The CDR3 is CSVEDRSGGTDTQYF. The CDR3 DNA reads as TGCAGCGTTGAAGATCGGAGCGGGGGTACAGATACGCAGTATTTT.

V gene TRBV4-1 combines with J gene TRBJ1-6; 7 nucleotides line up with TRBD1. Per germline, CDR1 MGHRA and CDR2 YSYEKL. V gave up 0 bases and J gave up 13 bases; unmatched junction bases: 15. The CDR3 contains 17 residues. The DNA for the CDR3 is TGCGCCAGCAGCCAAGATCTGACAGGGTCGACCCGTTCCCCCCTCCACTTT. Translation gives CASSQDLTGSTRSPLHF.

A word on this clone: A read error likely explains this, since a far larger clone differs by one base. In the same sample, other DNA sequences code for this CDR3. The V gene is TRBV2, the J gene TRBJ2-2, with unresolved D. This CDR3 has 14 amino acids. CDR1 SNHLY and CDR2 FYNNEI come from the germline V gene. Here the CDR3 DNA reads TGTGCCAGCAGTGAAACACCGAACACTGGGGAGCTGTTTTTT. It codes for CASSETPNTGELFF. The variable domain in full, completed from reference TRBV2 and TRBJ2-2, reads EPEVTQTPSHQVTQMGQEVILRCVPISNHLYFYWYRQILGQKVEFLVSFYNNEISEKSEIFDDQFSVERPDGSNFTLKIRSTKLEDSAMYFCASSETPNTGELFFGEGSRLTVL.

This clone was detected a few times. This sequence joins TRBV7-9 and TRBJ2-7; D is unresolved. The germline V gene has CDR1 SEHNR and CDR2 FQNEAQ (reference sequence). V was pared by 3 bases and J by 4 bases, with 16 bases between. This CDR3 region has 15 residues. The CDR3 loop is CASSFSSGMGYEQYF. CDR3 bases: TGTGCCAGCAGCTTTAGTTCTGGGATGGGTTACGAGCAGTACTTC.

The chain couples TRBV28 to TRBJ1-3, with D uncertain. The CDR3 has 14 amino acids. Germline V lookup: CDR1 MDHEN, CDR2 SYDVKM. The germline V and J ends were trimmed by 6 bases and 3 bases, with 12 bases remaining between them. The CDR3 DNA is TGTGCCAGCAGGACCCAGTGGGGTGGAAACACCATATATTTT. Translating it yields CASRTQWGGNTIYF.

The chain joins TRBV10-3 to TRBJ2-3, with D uncertain. The CDR3 length is 14 residues. V shed 0 bases and J shed 0 bases, with 4 bases lying between them. CDR1 is ENHRY and CDR2 is SYGVKD in the germline V gene. The CDR3 DNA sequence: TGTGCCATCAGTGAGTCGGATAGCACAGATACGCAGTATTTT. Amino acid sequence: CAISESDSTDTQYF.

The CDR3 protein is CASSVGPGQVNYGYTF. CDR3 coding DNA: TGTGCCAGCAGCGTGGGCCCGGGACAAGTTAACTATGGCTACACCTTC. This rearrangement joins TRBV9 to TRBJ1-2, with D tentatively TRBD1 (6 bases). CDR3 length: 16 amino acids. CDR1 SGDLS and CDR2 YYNGEE come from the germline V gene. Between the trimmed V and J ends, which lost 2 bases and 1 base, there was a span of 15 bases.

This clone was picked up one time. The chain uses TRBV19 and TRBJ2-3, with TRBD2 identical over 10 bases. There are 14 residues in the CDR3. V shed 10 bases, J shed 7 bases, and the junction held 11 bases outside the gene matches. From germline, CDR1 is LNHDA and CDR2 SQIVND (reference sequence). The CDR3 DNA sequence: TGTGCCACCACCCCTAGCGGGAGTCGAAATACGCAGTATTTT. Protein: CATTPSGSRNTQYF.

This clone came up once. This likely reflects a read error, since a far larger clone is one base away. This chain links TRBV28 with TRBJ2-2, with a weak D call TRBD2 (5 bases). Germline CDR1 is MDHEN and CDR2 is SYDVKM. The CDR3 is 12 amino acids. For the CDR3, the DNA is TGTGCCAGCAGTCTGATCACCGGGGAGCTGTCTTTT. Protein sequence: CASSLITGELSF.

The V call is TRBV27, the J call TRBJ2-1; possibly TRBD1 for D (5 bases). The V end lost 4 bases, the J end lost 10 bases, and 14 bases lay between the germline ends. The germline V gene encodes CDR1 MNHEY and CDR2 SMNVEV (reference sequence). This CDR3 contains 13 residues. The DNA of the CDR3 is TGTGCCAGCAGTTCCCAGGGTATCGGGGAGCAGTTCTTC. It is translated as CASSSQGIGEQFF.

A remark on this clone: Other DNA sequences in this specimen translate into the identical CDR3. This rearrangement joins TRBV30 to TRBJ1-5; D unresolved. The CDR3 has 13 residues. Trimming cost V 1 base and J 1 base, with 5 bases left between them. The germline V gene encodes CDR1 GTSNPN and CDR2 SVGIG (reference sequence). CDR3 residues: CAWSGNSNQPQHF. The DNA of the CDR3 is TGTGCCTGGAGTGGGAACAGCAATCAGCCCCAGCATTTT.

The CDR3 protein is CASSLDQVAGAMYF. CDR3 nucleotides: TGCGCCAGCAGCTTGGACCAGGTGGCGGGGGCTATGTATTTT. V and J are TRBV5-1 and TRBJ2-3; possibly TRBD2 for D (7 bases). This CDR3 has 14 residues. Trimming took off 0 bases at V and 14 bases at J, with 19 bases between the two ends. Germline V gives CDR1 SGHRS, CDR2 YFSETQ.